This T cell receptor beta chain was documented in a study of blood T cell repertoires in COVID-19. This CDR3 spans 15 amino acids. Trimming took off 6 bases at V and 1 base at J, with 13 bases between the two ends. CDR1 is MNHEY, CDR2 SMNVEV, per germline (reference sequence). Using immunoSEQ multiplex PCR, the repertoire was profiled, and TCRdb retains in-frame clones only, with some absent. The sample lists about 120,000 clones; roughly 87% were seen once. The TCR comes from a human donor in a cohort sampled during active COVID-19. The genes are TRBV27 and TRBJ1-5, with D possibly matching TRBD1 (5 bases). Sequencing was performed on peripheral blood. The CDR3 nucleotides are TGTGCCAGCAGCCGGACACCTTGGAGCAATCAGCCCCAGCATTTT. Its translation: CASSRTPWSNQPQHF.